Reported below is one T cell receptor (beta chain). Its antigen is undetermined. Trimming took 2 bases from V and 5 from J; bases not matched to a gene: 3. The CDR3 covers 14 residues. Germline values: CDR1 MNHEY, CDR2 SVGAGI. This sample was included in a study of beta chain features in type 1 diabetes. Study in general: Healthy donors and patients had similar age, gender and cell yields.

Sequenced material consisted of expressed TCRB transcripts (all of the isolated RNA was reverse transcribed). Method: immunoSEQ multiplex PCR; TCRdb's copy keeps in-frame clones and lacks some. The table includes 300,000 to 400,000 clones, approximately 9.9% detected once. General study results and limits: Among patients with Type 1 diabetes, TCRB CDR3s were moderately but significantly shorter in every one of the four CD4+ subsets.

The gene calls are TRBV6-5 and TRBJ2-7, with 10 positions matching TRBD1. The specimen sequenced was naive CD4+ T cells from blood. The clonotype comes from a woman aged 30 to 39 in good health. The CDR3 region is CASSYGTGDDEQYF. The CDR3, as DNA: TGTGCCAGCAGTTACGGGACAGGGGACGACGAGCAGTACTTC.